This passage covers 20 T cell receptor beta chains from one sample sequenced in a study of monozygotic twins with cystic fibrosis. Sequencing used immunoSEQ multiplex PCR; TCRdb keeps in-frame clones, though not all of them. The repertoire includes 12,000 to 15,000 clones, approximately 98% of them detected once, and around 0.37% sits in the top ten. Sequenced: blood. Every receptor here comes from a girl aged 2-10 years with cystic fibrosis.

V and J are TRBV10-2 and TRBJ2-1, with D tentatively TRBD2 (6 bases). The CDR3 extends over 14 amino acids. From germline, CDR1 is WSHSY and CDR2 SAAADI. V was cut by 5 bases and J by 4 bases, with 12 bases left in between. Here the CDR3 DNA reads TGCGCCAGCAGTCGGGGGAGGAATTACAATGAGCAGTTCTTC. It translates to CASSRGRNYNEQFF.

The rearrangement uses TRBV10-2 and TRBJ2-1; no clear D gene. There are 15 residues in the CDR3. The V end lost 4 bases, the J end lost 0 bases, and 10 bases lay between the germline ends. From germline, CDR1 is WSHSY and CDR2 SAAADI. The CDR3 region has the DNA TGCGCCAGCAGTGTTGCGCCGAGCTCCTACAATGAGCAGTTCTTC. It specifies CASSVAPSSYNEQFF.

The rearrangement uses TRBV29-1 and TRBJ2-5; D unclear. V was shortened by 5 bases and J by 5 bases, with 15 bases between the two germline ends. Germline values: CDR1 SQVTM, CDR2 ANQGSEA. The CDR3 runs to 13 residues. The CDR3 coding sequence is TGCAGCGTTCAGGATCCCCTCCAGGAGACCCAGTACTTC. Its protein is CSVQDPLQETQYF.

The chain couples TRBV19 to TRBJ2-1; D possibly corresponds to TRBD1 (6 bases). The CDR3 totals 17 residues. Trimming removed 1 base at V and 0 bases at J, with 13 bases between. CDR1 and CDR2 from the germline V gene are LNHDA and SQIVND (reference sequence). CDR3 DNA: TGTGCCAGTAGTATAGCCCCTAGGGGGAGCTCCTACAATGAGCAGTTCTTC. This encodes CASSIAPRGSSYNEQFF.

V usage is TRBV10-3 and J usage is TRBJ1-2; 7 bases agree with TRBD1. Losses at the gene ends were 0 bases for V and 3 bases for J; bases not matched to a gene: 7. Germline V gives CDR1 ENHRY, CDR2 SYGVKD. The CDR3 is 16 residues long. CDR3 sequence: CAISESRTGRHYGYTF. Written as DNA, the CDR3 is TGTGCCATCAGTGAGTCCCGGACAGGAAGGCACTATGGCTACACCTTC.

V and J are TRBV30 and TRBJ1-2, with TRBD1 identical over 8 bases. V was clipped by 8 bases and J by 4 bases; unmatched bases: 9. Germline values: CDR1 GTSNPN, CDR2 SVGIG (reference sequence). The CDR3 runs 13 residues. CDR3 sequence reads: CAGKQGGVYGYTF. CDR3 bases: TGTGCCGGGAAACAGGGGGGGGTCTATGGCTACACCTTC.

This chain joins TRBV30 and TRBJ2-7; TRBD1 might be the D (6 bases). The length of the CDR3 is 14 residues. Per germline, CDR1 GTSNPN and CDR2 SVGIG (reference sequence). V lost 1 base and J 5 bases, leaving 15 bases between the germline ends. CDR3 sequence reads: CAWSGSGVFDEQYF. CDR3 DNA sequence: TGTGCCTGGAGTGGCTCAGGGGTTTTCGACGAGCAGTACTTC.

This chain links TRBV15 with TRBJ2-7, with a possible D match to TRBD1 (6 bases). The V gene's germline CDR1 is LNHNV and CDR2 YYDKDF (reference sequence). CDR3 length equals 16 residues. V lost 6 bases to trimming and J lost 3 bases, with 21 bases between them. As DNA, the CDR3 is TGTGCCACCAGAGGGGGTCTCGGGACGGATCGCTACGAGCAGTACTTC. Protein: CATRGGLGTDRYEQYF.

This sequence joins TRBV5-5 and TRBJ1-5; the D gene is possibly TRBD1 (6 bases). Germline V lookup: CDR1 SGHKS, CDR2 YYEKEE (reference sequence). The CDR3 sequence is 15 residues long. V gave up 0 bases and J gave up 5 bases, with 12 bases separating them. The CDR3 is CASSLEGGPYQPQHF. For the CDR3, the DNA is TGTGCCAGCAGCTTGGAGGGGGGCCCTTATCAGCCCCAGCATTTT.

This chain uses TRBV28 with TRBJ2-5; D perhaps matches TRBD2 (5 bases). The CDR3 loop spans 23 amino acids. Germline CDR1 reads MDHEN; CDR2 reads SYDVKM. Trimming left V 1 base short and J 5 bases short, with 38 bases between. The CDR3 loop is CASSLSDWLSMGSRQEERETQYF. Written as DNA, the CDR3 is TGTGCCAGCAGTTTATCGGATTGGTTAAGTATGGGGTCCAGGCAGGAGGAACGGGAGACCCAGTACTTC.

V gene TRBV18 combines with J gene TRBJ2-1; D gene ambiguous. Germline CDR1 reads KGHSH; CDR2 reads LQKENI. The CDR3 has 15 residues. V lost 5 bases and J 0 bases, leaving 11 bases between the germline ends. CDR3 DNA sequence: TGTGCCAGCTCAGCAAGTCAGAACTCCTACAATGAGCAGTTCTTC. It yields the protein CASSASQNSYNEQFF. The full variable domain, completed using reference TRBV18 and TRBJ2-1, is NAGVMQNPRHLVRRRGQEARLRCSPMKGHSHVYWYRQLPEEGLKFMVYLQKENIIDESGMPKERFSAEFPKEGPSILRIQQVVRGDSAAYFCASSASQNSYNEQFFGPGTRLTVL.

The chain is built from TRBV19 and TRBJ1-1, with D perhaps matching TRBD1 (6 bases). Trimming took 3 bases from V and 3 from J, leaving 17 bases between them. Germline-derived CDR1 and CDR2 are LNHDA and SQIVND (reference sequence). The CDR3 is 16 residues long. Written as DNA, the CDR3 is TGTGCCAGTAGTATTATGACCTACTCAGGGGACACTGAAGCTTTCTTT. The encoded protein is CASSIMTYSGDTEAFF.

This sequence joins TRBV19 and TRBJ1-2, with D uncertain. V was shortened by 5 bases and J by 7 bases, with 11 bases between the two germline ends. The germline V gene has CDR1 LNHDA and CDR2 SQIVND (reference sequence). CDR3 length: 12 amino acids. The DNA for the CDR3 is TGTGCCAGTAGTGAAAGGTTTGGTGGCTACACCTTC. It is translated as CASSERFGGYTF. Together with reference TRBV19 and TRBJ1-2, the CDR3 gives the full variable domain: DGGITQSPKYLFRKEGQNVTLSCEQNLNHDAMYWYRQDPGQGLRLIYYSQIVNDFQKGDIAEGYSVSREKKESFPLTVTSAQKNPTAFYLCASSERFGGYTFGSGTRLTVV.

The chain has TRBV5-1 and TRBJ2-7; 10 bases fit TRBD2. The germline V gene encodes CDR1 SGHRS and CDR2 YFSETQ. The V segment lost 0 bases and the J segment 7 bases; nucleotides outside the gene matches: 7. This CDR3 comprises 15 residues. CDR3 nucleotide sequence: TGCGCCAGCAGCTTGGGTCTAGCGGGAGCTCGGGAGCAGTACTTC. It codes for CASSLGLAGAREQYF.

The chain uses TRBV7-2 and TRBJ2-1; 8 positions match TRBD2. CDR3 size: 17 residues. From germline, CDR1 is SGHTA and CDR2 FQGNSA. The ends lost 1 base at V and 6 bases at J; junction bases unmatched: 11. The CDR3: CASSLGYNAGRGNEQFF. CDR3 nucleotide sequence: TGTGCCAGCAGCTTAGGTTATAATGCCGGGAGGGGCAATGAGCAGTTCTTC.

The CDR3, as DNA: TGTGCCAGTAGCTGGACAGGTGCCTACGAGCAGTACTTC. Its protein is CASSWTGAYEQYF. V is TRBV19 and J is TRBJ2-7; 7 nucleotides line up with TRBD1. CDR3 length: 13 amino acids. CDR1 and CDR2 (germline): LNHDA, SQIVND (reference sequence). J lost 2 bases, V lost 6 bases, and 4 bases had no gene match.

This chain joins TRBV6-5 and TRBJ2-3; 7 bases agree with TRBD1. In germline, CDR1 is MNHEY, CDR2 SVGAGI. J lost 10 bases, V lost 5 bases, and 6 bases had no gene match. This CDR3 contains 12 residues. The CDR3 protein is CASSRTGDPQYF. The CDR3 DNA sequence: TGTGCCAGCAGTCGCACAGGGGACCCGCAGTATTTT.

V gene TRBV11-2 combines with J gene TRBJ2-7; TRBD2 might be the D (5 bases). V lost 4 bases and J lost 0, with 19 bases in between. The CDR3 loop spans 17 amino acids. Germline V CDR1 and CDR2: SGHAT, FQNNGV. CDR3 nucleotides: TGTGCCAGCAGCTCCGACCCGAGCGGAGTCGACTCCTACGAGCAGTACTTC. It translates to CASSSDPSGVDSYEQYF.

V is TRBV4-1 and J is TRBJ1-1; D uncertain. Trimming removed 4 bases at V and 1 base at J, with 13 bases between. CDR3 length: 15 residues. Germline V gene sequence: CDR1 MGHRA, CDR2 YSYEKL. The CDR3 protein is CASSLGPGENTEAFF. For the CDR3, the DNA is TGCGCCAGCAGCCTGGGTCCGGGCGAGAACACTGAAGCTTTCTTT.

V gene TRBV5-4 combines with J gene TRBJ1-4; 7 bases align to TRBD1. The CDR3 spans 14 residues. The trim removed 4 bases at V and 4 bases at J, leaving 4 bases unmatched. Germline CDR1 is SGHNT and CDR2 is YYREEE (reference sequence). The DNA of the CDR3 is TGTGCCAGCAGCGACCGGGACAGTAATGAAAAACTGTTTTTT. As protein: CASSDRDSNEKLFF.